This TCR beta chain was captured by sequencing in a study of a mutant IDH1 vaccine in newly diagnosed glioma. Across the study: The treated population exhibited a male proportion of about 60%, a female proportion of 37.5%, and a mean age of about 40 years.

Libraries were prepared by immunoSEQ multiplex PCR; TCRdb keeps only in-frame clonotypes and omits some of them. Here the sample spans about 36,000 clones, over 85% being singletons. The sample's time point: baseline, week 1 (first vaccination visit). The treatment denotes: pre-vaccination baseline after standard-of-care therapy. New WHO grade 3 or 4 IDH1-mutant, ATRX-lost astrocytomas were present in all donors. The CDR3 is made up of 17 amino acids. V gave up 4 bases and J gave up 5 bases; unmatched junction bases: 8. Germline V gene sequence: CDR1 SGHNT, CDR2 YYREEE (reference sequence). The sample was PBMCs, taken from a glioma patient treated with radiotherapy, temozolomide or both. This sequence originates from a young man with glioma. The chain joins TRBV5-4 to TRBJ2-5; 16 bases map to TRBD2. CDR3: CASSPGTSGRAGETQYF. For the CDR3, the DNA is TGTGCCAGCAGCCCCGGGACTAGCGGGAGGGCGGGGGAGACCCAGTACTTC.